What follows are 32 T cell receptor beta chains derived from one specimen sequenced in a study of blood T cell repertoires in COVID-19. Generated by immunoSEQ multiplex PCR, the TCRdb table keeps only in-frame clones and is missing some. The table shows approximately 33,000 clones, with nearly 90% occurring only once. The sample consisted of peripheral blood. These receptors all stem from a man in his fifties or sixties with COVID-19, enrolled during active disease.

This clone appeared a single time. J is TRBJ2-5 and V is TRBV7-2; D perhaps matches TRBD1 (6 bases). The CDR3 extends over 16 amino acids. Germline lookup yields CDR1 SGHTA and CDR2 FQGNSA. V lost 1 base, J lost 2 bases, and 14 bases lay in between. The chain's CDR3 is CASSLGGQRPQETQYF. The CDR3 DNA reads TGTGCCAGCAGCTTAGGAGGACAGCGACCACAAGAGACCCAGTACTTC.

Only one count was recorded for this clone. This sequence joins TRBV25-1 and TRBJ2-3; TRBD1 might be the D (5 bases). Deletions cut 8 bases from V and 3 bases from J, with 9 bases between. CDR3 length equals 12 residues. Germline CDR1 reads MGHDK; CDR2 reads SYGVNS. As DNA, the CDR3 is TGTGCCAGCCAAGGGGCGACAGATACGCAGTATTTT. Protein product: CASQGATDTQYF.

This clone was counted a single time. V is TRBV6-1 and J is TRBJ1-5; D remains ambiguous. Germline values: CDR1 MNHNS, CDR2 SASEGT. The CDR3 extends over 15 amino acids. Trimming took 2 bases from V and 2 from J, leaving 10 bases between them. CDR3 loop: CASSESLGGNQPQHF. The DNA for the CDR3 is TGTGCCAGCAGTGAATCTCTAGGAGGCAATCAGCCCCAGCATTTT.

V is TRBV19 and J is TRBJ2-1, with D hard to call. CDR3 length: 15 amino acids. The V gene's germline CDR1 is LNHDA and CDR2 SQIVND (reference sequence). V gave up 3 bases and J gave up 0 bases, with 9 bases separating them. The CDR3 reads CASSIMRSSYNEQFF. As DNA, the CDR3 is TGTGCCAGTAGTATTATGCGGTCCTCCTACAATGAGCAGTTCTTC.

This chain uses TRBV7-2 with TRBJ1-1, with 12 bases fitting TRBD1. Germline CDR1 reads SGHTA; CDR2 reads FQGNSA. The CDR3 spans 17 residues. Losses at the gene ends were 2 bases for V and 1 base for J; bases not matched to a gene: 5. CDR3 DNA sequence: TGTGCCAGCAGCTTACGGGACAGGGGGCCCCCGAACACTGAAGCTTTCTTT. Translation: CASSLRDRGPPNTEAFF.

This chain joins TRBV7-2 and TRBJ1-5, with 7 bases matching TRBD1. Germline lookup yields CDR1 SGHTA and CDR2 FQGNSA. There are 14 residues in the CDR3. V lost 4 bases to trimming and J lost 7 bases; unmatched junction nucleotides: 7. This CDR3 reads CASSSRQGGQPQHF. CDR3 coding DNA: TGTGCCAGCAGCTCAAGACAGGGAGGACAGCCCCAGCATTTT.

This sequence joins TRBV6-5 and TRBJ2-3; D unresolved. Germline-derived CDR1 and CDR2 are MNHEY and SVGAGI. CDR3 size: 15 residues. V was pared by 2 bases and J by 4 bases, with 13 bases between. The CDR3 sequence: CASSYAFLVPDTQYF. The DNA for the CDR3 is TGTGCCAGCAGTTACGCCTTTCTAGTGCCAGATACGCAGTATTTT.

The chain recombines TRBV6-5 with TRBJ2-7; the match to TRBD1 covers 8 bases. CDR3 length: 14 amino acids. The junction had 7 bases not matched to a gene; V was cut back by 8 bases and J by 1 base. Looked up from germline, CDR1 is MNHEY and CDR2 is SVGAGI. The DNA of the CDR3 is TGTGCCAGCCAGCTAGACAGGGGATCCTACGAGCAGTACTTC. Its translation: CASQLDRGSYEQYF.

V and J are TRBV6-5 and TRBJ1-4, with D possibly TRBD1 on 5 matching bases. The germline V gene has CDR1 MNHEY and CDR2 SVGAGI. The CDR3 covers 15 residues. V was cut by 7 bases and J by 7 bases, with 19 bases left in between. DNA of the CDR3: TGTGCCAGCACCTCAAGCGGGGGGAGGACTGAAAAACTGTTTTTT. It yields the protein CASTSSGGRTEKLFF.

V usage is TRBV7-8 and J usage is TRBJ1-3; no reliable D call. V was cut by 1 base and J by 10 bases, with 8 bases left in between. The CDR3 is made up of 12 amino acids. Germline CDR1 reads SGHVS; CDR2 reads FQNEAQ. This CDR3 reads CASSLGGGTIYF. Here the CDR3 DNA reads TGTGCCAGCAGCTTAGGTGGAGGTACCATATATTTT.

V gene TRBV5-4 combines with J gene TRBJ2-1; TRBD2 aligns across 8 bases. V was clipped by 3 bases and J by 4 bases; unmatched bases: 9. The CDR3 loop spans 16 amino acids. Germline CDR1 and CDR2: SGHNT and YYREEE (reference sequence). The CDR3 nucleotides read TGTGCCAGCAGCTCACCCCGGGCGGGAGGATACAATGAGCAGTTCTTC. This gives the protein CASSSPRAGGYNEQFF.

The genes are TRBV10-2 and TRBJ1-1; no clear D. Per the germline V gene, CDR1 is WSHSY and CDR2 is SAAADI. The CDR3 runs to 12 residues. V shed 4 bases and J shed 1 base, with 4 bases lying between them. The CDR3 nucleotides read TGCGCCAGCAGTGCCCAGAACACTGAAGCTTTCTTT. It codes for CASSAQNTEAFF.

The genes are TRBV28 and TRBJ2-1; no clear D. Germline V lookup: CDR1 MDHEN, CDR2 SYDVKM. This CDR3 has 13 residues. Trimming stripped 8 bases from V and 4 bases from J, with 12 bases between. The CDR3 loop is CASGQSSYNEQFF. CDR3 in DNA: TGTGCCAGCGGGCAGTCCTCTTACAATGAGCAGTTCTTC.

This clone was seen a handful of times. The chain uses TRBV20-1 and TRBJ2-2; D is possibly TRBD1 (6 bases). The CDR3 spans 21 residues. V was cut by 3 bases and J by 0 bases, with 29 bases left in between. From germline, CDR1 is DFQATT and CDR2 SNEGSKA (reference sequence). This chain's CDR3 is CSASTLGPLQGSSTNTGELFF. DNA of the CDR3: TGCAGTGCTAGTACACTAGGTCCCCTACAGGGCTCGAGCACGAACACCGGGGAGCTGTTTTTT.

The V call is TRBV5-1, the J call TRBJ2-1; 11 nucleotides agree with TRBD1. Trimming cost V 1 base and J 6 bases; bases outside gene matches: 6. The CDR3 is 16 residues long. The V gene's germline CDR1 is SGHRS and CDR2 YFSETQ. The CDR3 protein is CASSLPSGTGGNEQFF. The CDR3 bases are TGCGCCAGCAGCTTGCCCTCCGGGACAGGGGGCAATGAGCAGTTCTTC.

This clone came up a few times. The chain couples TRBV2 to TRBJ1-3; 7 positions agree with TRBD1. CDR1 and CDR2 (germline): SNHLY, FYNNEI. This CDR3 is built from 16 residues. V gave up 5 bases and J gave up 3 bases; unmatched junction bases: 10. CDR3 amino acids: CASSPYRGKFGNTIYF. CDR3 in DNA: TGTGCCAGCAGTCCCTACAGGGGAAAGTTTGGAAACACCATATATTTT.

The genes are TRBV7-8 and TRBJ2-7, with 9 bases fitting TRBD1. V shed 2 bases, J shed 6 bases, and the junction held 8 bases outside the gene matches. The CDR3 extends over 15 amino acids. The germline V gene has CDR1 SGHVS and CDR2 FQNEAQ. CDR3: CASSLSYRGRVEQYF. The CDR3 DNA reads as TGTGCCAGCAGCTTAAGTTACAGGGGGCGGGTCGAGCAGTACTTC.

The chain combines TRBV4-1 with TRBJ1-5; no clear D gene. Trimming shortened V by 0 bases and J by 3 bases, and 15 bases separated the two germline ends. The germline CDR1 and CDR2 sequences are MGHRA and YSYEKL. The CDR3 spans 17 residues. The CDR3 loop is CASSQDWADLVNQPQHF. The DNA of the CDR3 is TGCGCCAGCAGCCAAGATTGGGCAGATCTGGTCAATCAGCCCCAGCATTTT.

The rearrangement uses TRBV28 and TRBJ2-2, with 8 bases fitting TRBD1. Germline lookup yields CDR1 MDHEN and CDR2 SYDVKM. The CDR3 covers 16 residues. V shed 3 bases, J shed 6 bases, and the junction held 9 bases outside the gene matches. Here the CDR3 DNA reads TGTGCCAGCAGTTTTAGCGGCAGGGGGCTCTCCGGGGAGCTGTTTTTT. Amino acids: CASSFSGRGLSGELFF.

The rearrangement links TRBV6-2 or TRBV6-3 to TRBJ2-7; 9 bases match TRBD2. CDR3 length: 14 residues. The V segment lost 0 bases and the J segment 5 bases; nucleotides outside the gene matches: 2. The germline CDR1 and CDR2 sequences are MNHEY and SVGEGT. CDR3 coding DNA: TGTGCCAGCAGTTACTCGCGGGAGGGCGACGAGCAGTACTTC. Its translation: CASSYSREGDEQYF.

J is TRBJ2-7 and V is TRBV15, with 7 bases aligning to TRBD2. V shed 0 bases and J 3 bases; nucleotides not matched to a gene: 5. Germline V gives CDR1 LNHNV, CDR2 YYDKDF (reference sequence). CDR3 size: 15 residues. CDR3 DNA: TGTGCCACCAGCAGAGATCGAGCTAGCGGCTACGAGCAGTACTTC. Residues: CATSRDRASGYEQYF.

V is TRBV4-2 and J is TRBJ1-5; tentatively, D is TRBD1 (6 bases). V was pared by 0 bases and J by 4 bases, with 13 bases between. The CDR3 has 16 residues. Germline CDR1 is LGHNA and CDR2 is YNFKEQ. The CDR3 bases are TGTGCCAGCAGCCAAGACAGGGGCCGGGGAAATCAGCCCCAGCATTTT. Its protein is CASSQDRGRGNQPQHF.

The V call is TRBV4-2, the J call TRBJ2-7; D might be TRBD1 (7 bases). Trimming took 8 bases from V and 5 from J, leaving 22 bases between them. CDR3 length: 15 residues. The germline CDR1 and CDR2 sequences are LGHNA and YNFKEQ. CDR3 sequence (DNA): TGTGCCAGCGACCCGGGAGCAGGGGGGCCTGACGAGCAGTACTTC. It specifies CASDPGAGGPDEQYF.

The chain combines TRBV13 with TRBJ1-2; D gene uncertain. Germline V gene data show CDR1 as PRHDT and CDR2 as FYEKMQ (reference sequence). CDR3 length: 17 residues. Trimming left V 1 base short and J 4 bases short, with 19 bases between. The DNA of the CDR3 is TGTGCCAGCAGCTTAGAAGGAGGGCATCGGAGGGCCTATGGCTACACCTTC. It specifies CASSLEGGHRRAYGYTF.

This clone showed up just once. J is TRBJ1-1 and V is TRBV3-1 (or the pseudogene TRBV3-2); TRBD1 might be the D (6 bases). CDR3 length: 15 residues. V was shortened by 3 bases and J by 6 bases, with 17 bases between the two germline ends. Per germline, CDR1 LGHDT and CDR2 YNNKEL (reference sequence). CDR3 region: CASSQLRGAGAEAFF. CDR3 sequence (DNA): TGTGCCAGCAGCCAGCTGAGGGGGGCGGGGGCTGAAGCTTTCTTT.

The V call is TRBV7-9, the J call TRBJ2-2; 7 nucleotides match TRBD1. From germline, CDR1 is SEHNR and CDR2 FQNEAQ (reference sequence). The CDR3 has 14 amino acids. The V and J ends lost 3 bases and 6 bases, in that order; junction bases with no gene match: 4. CDR3 region: CASSFFGQAGELFF. As DNA, the CDR3 is TGTGCCAGCAGCTTCTTCGGACAGGCCGGGGAGCTGTTTTTT.

CDR3 amino acids: CASSSSLSGNTIYF. As DNA, the CDR3 is TGTGCCAGCAGTTCCTCGCTATCTGGAAACACCATATATTTT. The V call is TRBV28, the J call TRBJ1-3; D remains unclear. CDR1 is MDHEN and CDR2 is SYDVKM in the germline V gene. There are 14 residues in the CDR3. V lost 4 bases and J lost 1, with 8 bases in between.

This clone was recorded once. V and J are TRBV9 and TRBJ2-5; D is unresolved. Deletions cut 0 bases from V and 5 bases from J, with 11 bases between. The germline CDR1 and CDR2 sequences are SGDLS and YYNGEE. This CDR3 contains 14 residues. The CDR3 DNA reads as TGTGCCAGCAGCGTAGGCCCCCCCAGGGAGACCCAGTACTTC. Translating gives CASSVGPPRETQYF.

This chain's CDR3 is CASSPGQGNNQPQHF. The CDR3 bases are TGTGCCAGCAGCCCGGGACAGGGGAACAATCAGCCCCAGCATTTT. The chain is built from TRBV5-6 and TRBJ1-5; TRBD1 matches at 10 bases. Germline V gene data show CDR1 as SGHDT and CDR2 as YYEEEE. This CDR3 has 15 residues. V lost 4 bases to trimming and J lost 3 bases; unmatched junction nucleotides: 4.

The gene calls are TRBV28 and TRBJ1-2, with 8 bases matching TRBD1. The V and J ends lost 7 bases and 3 bases, in that order; junction bases with no gene match: 4. The CDR3 sequence is 13 residues long. Per the germline V gene, CDR1 is MDHEN and CDR2 is SYDVKM. The CDR3 bases are TGTGCCAGCACGACAGGGGTAGACTATGGCTACACCTTC. This sequence encodes CASTTGVDYGYTF.

In DNA, the CDR3 is TGTGCCATCAGAACGGGACAGTCTCTCTACGAGCAGTACTTC. Its protein is CAIRTGQSLYEQYF. This rearrangement joins TRBV10-3 to TRBJ2-7, with 7 bases that match TRBD1. V trimming: 6 bases; J trimming: 3 bases; junction bases outside the gene matches: 8. Per the germline V gene, CDR1 is ENHRY and CDR2 is SYGVKD. CDR3 length: 14 amino acids.

This chain uses TRBV30 with TRBJ1-4; D is undetermined. Per germline, CDR1 GTSNPN and CDR2 SVGIG (reference sequence). The CDR3 consists of 12 residues. V shed 0 bases and J shed 7 bases, with 6 bases lying between them. The CDR3 DNA reads TGTGCCTGGAGTGTACTGGTTGAAAAACTGTTTTTT. Residues: CAWSVLVEKLFF.